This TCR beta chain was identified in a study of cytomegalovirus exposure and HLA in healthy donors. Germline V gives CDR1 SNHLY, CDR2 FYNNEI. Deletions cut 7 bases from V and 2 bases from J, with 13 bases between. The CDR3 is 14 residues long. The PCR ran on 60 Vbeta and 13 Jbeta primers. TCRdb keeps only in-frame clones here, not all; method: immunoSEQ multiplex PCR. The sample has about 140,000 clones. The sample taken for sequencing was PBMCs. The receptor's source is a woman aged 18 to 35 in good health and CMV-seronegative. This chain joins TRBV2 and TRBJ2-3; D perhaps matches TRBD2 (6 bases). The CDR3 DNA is TGTGCCAGCAAGCAGGGACTTACCACAGATACGCAGTATTTT. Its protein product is CASKQGLTTDTQYF.